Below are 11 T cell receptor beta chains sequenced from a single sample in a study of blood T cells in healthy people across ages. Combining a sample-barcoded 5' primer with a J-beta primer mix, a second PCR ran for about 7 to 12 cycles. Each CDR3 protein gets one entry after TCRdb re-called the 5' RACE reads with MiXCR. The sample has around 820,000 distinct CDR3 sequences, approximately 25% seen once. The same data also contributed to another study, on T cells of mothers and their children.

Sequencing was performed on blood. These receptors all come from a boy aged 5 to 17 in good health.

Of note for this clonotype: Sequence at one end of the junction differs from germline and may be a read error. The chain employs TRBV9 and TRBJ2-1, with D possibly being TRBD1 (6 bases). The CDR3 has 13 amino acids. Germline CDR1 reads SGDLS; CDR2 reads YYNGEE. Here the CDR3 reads CASSVGTINEQFF. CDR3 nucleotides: TGCGCCAGCAGCGTAGGGACAATCAATGAGCAGTTCTTC.

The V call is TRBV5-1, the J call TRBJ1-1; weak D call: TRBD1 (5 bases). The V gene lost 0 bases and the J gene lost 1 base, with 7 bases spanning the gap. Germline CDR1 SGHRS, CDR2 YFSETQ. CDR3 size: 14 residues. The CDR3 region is CASSLVRENTEAFF. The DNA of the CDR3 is TGCGCCAGCAGCTTGGTCAGGGAGAACACTGAAGCTTTCTTT.

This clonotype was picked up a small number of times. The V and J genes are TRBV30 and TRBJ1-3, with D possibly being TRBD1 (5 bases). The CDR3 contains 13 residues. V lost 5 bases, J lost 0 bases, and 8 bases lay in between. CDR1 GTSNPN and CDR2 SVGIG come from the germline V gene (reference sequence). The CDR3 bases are TGTGCCTGGGGGGCAGGCTCTGGAAACACCATATATTTT. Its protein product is CAWGAGSGNTIYF.

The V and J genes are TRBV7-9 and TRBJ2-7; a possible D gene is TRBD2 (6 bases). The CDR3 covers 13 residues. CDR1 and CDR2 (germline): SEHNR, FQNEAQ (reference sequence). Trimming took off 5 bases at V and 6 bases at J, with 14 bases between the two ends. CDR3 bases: TGTGCCAGCAGCCCAAGTTCGGGAGCCGAGCAGTACTTC. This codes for CASSPSSGAEQYF. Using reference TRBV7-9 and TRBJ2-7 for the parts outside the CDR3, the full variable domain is DTGVSQNPRHKITKRGQNVTFRCDPISEHNRLYWYRQTLGQGPEFLTYFQNEAQLEKSRLLSDRFSAERPKGSFSTLEIQRTEQGDSAMYLCASSPSSGAEQYFGPGTRLTVT.

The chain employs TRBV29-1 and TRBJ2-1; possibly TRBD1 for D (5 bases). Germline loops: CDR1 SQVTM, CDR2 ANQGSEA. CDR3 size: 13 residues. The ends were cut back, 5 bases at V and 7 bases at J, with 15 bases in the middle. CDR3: CSVCRVVKNEQFF. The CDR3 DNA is TGCAGCGTTTGCAGGGTAGTAAAAAATGAGCAGTTCTTC.

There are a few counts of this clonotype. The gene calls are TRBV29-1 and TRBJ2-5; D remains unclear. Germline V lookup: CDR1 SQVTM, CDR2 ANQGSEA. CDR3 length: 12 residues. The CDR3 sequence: CTFLGNQETQYF. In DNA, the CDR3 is TGCACCTTCTTGGGGAACCAAGAGACCCAGTACTTC.

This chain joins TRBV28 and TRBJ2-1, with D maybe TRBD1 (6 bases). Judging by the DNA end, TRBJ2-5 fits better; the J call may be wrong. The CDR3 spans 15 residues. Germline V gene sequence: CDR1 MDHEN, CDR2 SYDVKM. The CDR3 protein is CASSLLSGAGETQYF. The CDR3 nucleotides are TGTGCCAGCAGTTTATTGTCAGGGGCAGGGGAGACCCAGTACTTC.

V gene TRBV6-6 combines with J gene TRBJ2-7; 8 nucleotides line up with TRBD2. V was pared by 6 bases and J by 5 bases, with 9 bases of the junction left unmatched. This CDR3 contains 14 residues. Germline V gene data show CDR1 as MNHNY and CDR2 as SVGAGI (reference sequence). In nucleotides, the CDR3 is TGTGCCAGCAGGGAGGAAGCGGGAGAAAACGAGCAGTACTTC. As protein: CASREEAGENEQYF.

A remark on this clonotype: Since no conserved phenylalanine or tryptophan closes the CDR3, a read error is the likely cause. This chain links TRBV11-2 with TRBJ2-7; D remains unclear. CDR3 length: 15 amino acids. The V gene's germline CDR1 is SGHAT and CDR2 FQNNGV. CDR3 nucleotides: TGTGCCAGCAGTTTAGCAGGCATGACTCTGGGGGAGCAGTACATC. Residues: CASSLAGMTLGEQYI.

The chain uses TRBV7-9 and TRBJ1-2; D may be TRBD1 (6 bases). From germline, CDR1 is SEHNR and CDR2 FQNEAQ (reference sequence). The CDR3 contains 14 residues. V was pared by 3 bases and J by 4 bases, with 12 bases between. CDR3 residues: CASSFQQGGYGYTF. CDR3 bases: TGTGCCAGCAGCTTCCAACAGGGAGGCTATGGCTACACCTTC.

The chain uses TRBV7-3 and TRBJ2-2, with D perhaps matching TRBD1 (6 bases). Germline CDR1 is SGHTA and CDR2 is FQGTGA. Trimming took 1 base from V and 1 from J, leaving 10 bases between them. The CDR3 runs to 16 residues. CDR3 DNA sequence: TGTGCCAGCAGCTTAATGCCGGGACAGAACACCGGGGAGCTGTTTTTT. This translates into CASSLMPGQNTGELFF.